The 18 T cell receptor beta chains given below trace back to one sample, sequenced in a study of blood T cell repertoires in COVID-19. Assay: immunoSEQ multiplex PCR; the TCRdb copy retains only in-frame clones and omits some. The table shows approximately 360,000 clones, with around 86% occurring only once. Sequencing input: PBMCs or T cells enriched from blood (not recorded which). These receptors were collected from a woman aged 50 to 65 who had recovered from COVID-19.

This chain links TRBV4-1 with TRBJ2-3; D call uncertain. Trimming stripped 0 bases from V and 0 bases from J, with 7 bases between. Germline-derived CDR1 and CDR2 are MGHRA and YSYEKL. The CDR3 is made up of 15 amino acids. Written as DNA, the CDR3 is TGCGCCAGCAGCCAAGATTCCCTAAGCACAGATACGCAGTATTTT. Residues: CASSQDSLSTDTQYF.

The chain recombines TRBV19 with TRBJ1-4; 10 bases fit TRBD1. Losses at the gene ends were 5 bases for V and 8 bases for J; bases not matched to a gene: 8. This CDR3 has 15 residues. The germline V gene encodes CDR1 LNHDA and CDR2 SQIVND (reference sequence). The CDR3: CASSPPGTGEEKLFF. In DNA, the CDR3 is TGTGCCAGTAGTCCCCCCGGGACAGGGGAAGAAAAACTGTTTTTT.

The chain is built from TRBV6-5 and TRBJ2-3; TRBD1 might be the D (5 bases). Per germline, CDR1 MNHEY and CDR2 SVGAGI. The CDR3 contains 13 residues. V lost 6 bases to trimming and J lost 3 bases, with 10 bases between them. CDR3 DNA: TGTGCCAGCAGCAGGGTACAGACAGATACGCAGTATTTT. Amino acids: CASSRVQTDTQYF.

The gene calls are TRBV12-3 or TRBV12-4 and TRBJ1-1, with 9 bases aligning to TRBD1. The CDR3 is 13 amino acids. Trimming removed 2 bases from V and 10 bases from J; junction bases left unmatched: 5. CDR3 residues: CASSLYRGRGAFF. DNA of the CDR3: TGTGCCAGCAGTTTATACAGGGGGCGAGGAGCTTTCTTT.

The genes are TRBV29-1 and TRBJ1-1; D is possibly TRBD1 (6 bases). The CDR3 contains 14 residues. With 3 bases removed from V and 0 bases from J, the gap between germline ends came to 11 bases. Germline loops: CDR1 SQVTM, CDR2 ANQGSEA. The CDR3 bases are TGCAGCGTTGATTTACAGGGCTTGAACACTGAAGCTTTCTTT. This gives the protein CSVDLQGLNTEAFF.

The CDR3 reads CASSLSGLNYEQYF. The CDR3 DNA is TGCGCCAGCAGCTTGTCGGGACTCAACTACGAGCAGTACTTC. The rearrangement links TRBV5-1 to TRBJ2-7; weak D call: TRBD2 (6 bases). Trimming took 1 base from V and 3 from J, leaving 11 bases between them. The CDR3 covers 14 residues. Germline V lookup: CDR1 SGHRS, CDR2 YFSETQ.

A single count supports this clone. The gene calls are TRBV4-3 and TRBJ2-1; D possibly corresponds to TRBD2 (6 bases). Germline V gives CDR1 LGHNA, CDR2 YSLEER. Trimming took off 4 bases at V and 8 bases at J, with 18 bases between the two ends. This CDR3 is built from 15 residues. The CDR3 DNA reads as TGCGCCAGCAGCCCCGAGCGGGCCAACGTACATGAGCAGTTCTTC. Protein sequence: CASSPERANVHEQFF.

The chain couples TRBV6-2 or TRBV6-3 to TRBJ1-6, with D possibly being TRBD1 (6 bases). The CDR3 is 16 residues long. CDR1 and CDR2 (germline): MNHEY, SVGEGT. V lost 5 bases and J lost 8, with 19 bases in between. The CDR3 loop reads CASSIQGRPGDSPLHF. The CDR3 DNA sequence: TGTGCCAGCAGTATACAGGGTCGGCCCGGGGATTCACCCCTCCACTTT.

This rearrangement joins TRBV9 to TRBJ1-1; possible D gene TRBD1, 5 bases. Trimming cost V 4 bases and J 3 bases, with 19 bases left between them. The CDR3 is 16 amino acids. From germline, CDR1 is SGDLS and CDR2 YYNGEE. For the CDR3, the DNA is TGTGCCAGCAGCTCACCCGAATCAGGGTTGGACACTGAAGCTTTCTTT. This encodes CASSSPESGLDTEAFF.

The chain couples TRBV11-1 to TRBJ2-3, with D unresolved. This CDR3 is 13 amino acids long. Trimming stripped 3 bases from V and 5 bases from J, with 9 bases between. Germline V CDR1 and CDR2: SGHAT, FQDESV (reference sequence). CDR3: CASSFGGGDTQYF. CDR3 DNA: TGTGCCAGCAGCTTCGGCGGCGGAGATACGCAGTATTTT.

The chain recombines TRBV7-2 with TRBJ2-7, with a tentative D call TRBD1 (6 bases). CDR1 is SGHTA, CDR2 FQGNSA, per germline. Deletions cut 2 bases from V and 5 bases from J, with 10 bases between. The CDR3 runs to 13 residues. CDR3 residues: CASSLSRGDEQYF. As DNA, the CDR3 is TGTGCCAGCAGCTTATCCAGGGGCGACGAGCAGTACTTC.

The gene calls are TRBV6-5 and TRBJ1-5; D is unresolved. This CDR3 comprises 12 residues. V lost 5 bases and J lost 5, with 7 bases in between. Germline assignment: CDR1 MNHEY and CDR2 SVGAGI. The CDR3 spells CASSTGDQPQHF. CDR3 coding DNA: TGTGCCAGCAGTACTGGAGATCAGCCCCAGCATTTT.

This rearrangement joins TRBV5-4 to TRBJ1-1, with 11 bases fitting TRBD1. The CDR3 sequence is 15 residues long. Losses at the gene ends were 4 bases for V and 5 bases for J; bases not matched to a gene: 7. Germline CDR1 SGHNT, CDR2 YYREEE (reference sequence). The CDR3 spells CASSPGQGAMTEAFF. CDR3 DNA: TGTGCCAGCAGCCCCGGACAGGGGGCGATGACTGAAGCTTTCTTT.

The V gene is TRBV7-3, the J gene TRBJ1-2, with D possibly being TRBD1 (6 bases). The germline V and J ends were trimmed by 4 bases and 4 bases, with 16 bases remaining between them. This CDR3 has 15 residues. Looked up from germline, CDR1 is SGHTA and CDR2 is FQGTGA. CDR3 in amino acids: CASSSSQGSVYGYTF. In DNA form, the CDR3 reads TGTGCCAGCAGCTCGTCACAGGGATCGGTCTATGGCTACACCTTC. Supplemented by reference TRBV7-3 and TRBJ1-2, the full variable domain reads GAGVSQTPSNKVTEKGKYVELRCDPISGHTALYWYRQSLGQGPEFLIYFQGTGAADDSGLPNDRFFAVRPEGSVSTLKIQRTERGDSAVYLCASSSSQGSVYGYTFGSGTRLTVV.

As to this clone: Other DNA sequences within the sample encode an identical CDR3. The gene calls are TRBV20-1 and TRBJ1-5; D ambiguous. V lost 3 bases and J lost 0, with 9 bases in between. Germline CDR1 and CDR2: DFQATT and SNEGSKA (reference sequence). The CDR3 extends over 14 amino acids. The CDR3: CSASTGGSNQPQHF. CDR3 DNA sequence: TGCAGTGCTAGTACCGGAGGTAGCAATCAGCCCCAGCATTTT.

This chain links TRBV6-6 with TRBJ1-1; 8 nucleotides align to TRBD1. This CDR3 region has 13 residues. Trimming removed 5 bases from V and 4 bases from J; junction bases left unmatched: 3. Germline CDR1 and CDR2: MNHNY and SVGAGI (reference sequence). As DNA, the CDR3 is TGTGCCAGCAGTCACAGGGGGAGCACTGAAGCTTTCTTT. Residues: CASSHRGSTEAFF.

This clone was picked up one time. The chain is built from TRBV28 and TRBJ2-5, with D tentatively TRBD1 (5 bases). V lost 2 bases and J lost 5, with 12 bases in between. The CDR3 loop spans 14 amino acids. CDR1 and CDR2 from the germline V gene are MDHEN and SYDVKM. CDR3 DNA: TGTGCCAGCAGTTTAGGAAGGGGCCGGGAGACCCAGTACTTC. Its translation is CASSLGRGRETQYF.

The V call is TRBV28, the J call TRBJ1-2; 7 nucleotides agree with TRBD1. Germline lookup yields CDR1 MDHEN and CDR2 SYDVKM. Germline trimming cut 1 base from V and 1 base from J; bases unmatched to any gene: 6. This CDR3 region has 16 residues. CDR3 in amino acids: CASSLSGTVYNYGYTF. In DNA form, the CDR3 reads TGTGCCAGCAGTTTATCCGGGACAGTGTATAACTATGGCTACACCTTC.